This TCR beta chain was recorded in a study of OX40 agonist ivuxolimab in advanced cancers. In terms of the full investigation: Ivuxolimab was an agonistic, fully human IgG2 monoclonal antibody directed against OX40 (CD134), a costimulatory receptor. Intravenous ivuxolimab was administered to patients every 2 weeks at six dose levels: 0.01, 0.1, 0.3, 1.5, 3 and 10 mg/kg. Among the roughly 52 dose-escalation patients, around 20 had hepatocellular carcinoma, 15 or so melanoma, 9 renal cell carcinoma and 9 head and neck cancer. In the dose-escalation cohort, 82.7% of patients were male, and the mean age was approximately 60 years, with a range of about 23 to 85. Patients were allowed to have had prior anti-PD-1, anti-PD-L1 or anti-CTLA-4 therapy, and 30% to 40% of the dose-escalation patients had been treated with checkpoint inhibitors. Partial responses occurred in three dose-escalation patients: two with cutaneous melanoma and one with hepatocellular carcinoma. Peripheral TCRbeta sequencing was intended to test whether TCR sequence diversity was altered and clonal T-cell expansion was caused by ivuxolimab. The paper describes the monotherapy dose-escalation part (N of about 57 patients) of the phase I trial of ivuxolimab.

The CDR3 covers 17 residues, taking in both the cysteine and the phenylalanine. The retained sequence is limited to the CDR3, 51 bases, with the frame set at the first base. Trimming costs V 3 bases and J 4 bases, and their ends lie 16 bases apart. As encoded in the germline V gene (reference sequence), CDR1 is LNHNV while CDR2 is YYDKDF. Patients with autoimmune disease history or receiving systemic immunosuppression were excluded from the trial. Peripheral blood for TCR sequencing was collected from all dose cohorts at baseline, on cycle 4 day 1, and on cycle 7 day 1. The samples were drawn from a first-in-human, open-label, multicenter phase I dose-escalation trial of ivuxolimab. Adults with locally advanced or metastatic melanoma, renal cell, hepatocellular, or head and neck squamous cell carcinoma were enrolled in the trial. CD4+ and CD8+ T cells were sorted separately from peripheral blood before TCR sequencing.

Findings and caveats that apply to the study as a whole: Low levels of normalized T-cell clonal expansion were also seen in some nonresponding patients. The antigen specificity of the clonally expanded peripheral T cells was not determined. In the 0.1-3.0 mg/kg groups, partial responders were among the patients with the lowest normalized peripheral clonal expansion, particularly in CD8+ T cells. At doses from 0.1 to 3.0 mg/kg, clonal expansion was seen in both CD4+ and CD8+ blood T cells between baseline and week 6. After ivuxolimab, more expanded clones were found on average in CD8+ T cells than in CD4+ T cells.

Genomic DNA was isolated from the sorted cells so that the TCRbeta CDR3 region could be sequenced. TCRbeta CDR3 regions were sequenced using the immunoSEQ Assay. Sourced from immuneACCESS, this table was stored by TCRdb with only in-frame sequences that have V and J called. A share of the clones is absent; for the studies checked, an unresolved V gene accounts for under half, and the remainder has no known explanation. The sample profile shows more than 50,000 clones; more than 85% of them were found once. Under 20% of the sample rests with the top ten. In the case of this clone: Its antigen is unknown. One base away there is no much larger clone; base qualities are not given.

The rearranged segments are TRBV15 and TRBJ1-6; the D gene is perhaps TRBD1, from 6 matching bases. The clonotype originates from an adult with an advanced solid tumor such as melanoma, head and neck, liver or kidney cancer. The sample in question was CD4+ or CD8+ T cells sorted from blood, obtained in a trial of the OX40 agonist ivuxolimab. At the DNA level, the sequence is TGTGCCACCAGCAGTCTTGCGGGGGGCTCGTATAATTCACCCCTCCACTTT. This gives the protein CATSSLAGGSYNSPLHF.